This note documents a single T cell receptor beta chain sequence. The protocol was immunoSEQ multiplex PCR, while the TCRdb copy is restricted to in-frame clones and leaves out a portion. The table includes around 600,000 clones, 98% detected once. This entry is derived from a study of shared clonotypes between healthy human individuals. Naive-designated CD8 cells lacked CD45RO, were positively enriched for CCR7, and omitted terminally differentiated effector memory CD45RA+ cells. The CDR3 has 18 residues. Trimming took 0 bases from V and 4 from J; bases not matched to a gene: 8. Per the germline V gene, CDR1 is MNHNS and CDR2 is SASEGT.

The V gene is TRBV6-1, the J gene TRBJ2-6; 8 bases match TRBD1. Sequenced sample: naive CD8+ T cells sorted from blood. This TCR was sampled from a man aged 25-45 years in good health. CDR3 amino acids: CASSEAQQGAPGANVLTF. Written as DNA, the CDR3 is TGTGCCAGCAGTGAAGCGCAGCAGGGGGCGCCGGGGGCCAACGTCCTGACTTTC.